The source of this T cell receptor beta chain is a study of blood T cell repertoires in COVID-19. The wider study: Whether acute or convalescent, the COVID-19 samples came from the United States, Italy and Spain. T cells, B-cell-depleted T cells, or PBMCs provided the cDNA or gDNA that served as material.

V was clipped by 5 bases and J by 5 bases, with 22 bases between them. The V gene's germline CDR1 is MNHNY and CDR2 SVGAGI (reference sequence). CDR3 length: 17 residues. In the authors' methods: Cell counts per sample came from amplifying reference gene primers. Using immunoSEQ multiplex PCR, the repertoire was profiled, and TCRdb retains in-frame clones only, with some absent. V and J calls and clone size follow that table, whereas D and trimming were derived from the DNA. The repertoire holds over 150,000 clones, with approximately 84% as singletons. What was sequenced was peripheral blood. The V gene is TRBV6-6, the J gene TRBJ2-1, with D possibly being TRBD2 (6 bases). This TCR was sampled from a woman of 80 years or more with COVID-19, enrolled during active disease. The CDR3 nucleotides are TGTGCCAGCAGTCCGAGCGCAGTGTGGCGGGGAAACAATGAGCAGTTCTTC. Amino acid sequence: CASSPSAVWRGNNEQFF.